A single sample is the source of the 28 T cell receptor beta chains below, sequenced in a study of T cell changes during pregnancy in multiple sclerosis. The repertoire was sequenced with immunoSEQ multiplex PCR; TCRdb's copy has only in-frame clones and lacks some. This repertoire shows some 77,000 clones, roughly 91% found once; its top ten account for just over 2.5%. The source was peripheral blood, collected after pregnancy. All receptors come from a female donor in good health, enrolled as a control in a pregnancy study.

The genes are TRBV5-1 and TRBJ2-5; 9 nucleotides align to TRBD1. Germline CDR1 SGHRS, CDR2 YFSETQ. This CDR3 has 14 amino acids. Trimming at V came to 4 bases and at J to 5 bases, leaving 6 bases not matched to a gene. Here the CDR3 reads CASSRTGEVETQYF. CDR3 sequence (DNA): TGCGCCAGCAGCCGGACAGGGGAGGTGGAGACCCAGTACTTC.

This clone was picked up a small number of times. The rearrangement uses TRBV7-8 and TRBJ1-2; D ambiguous. CDR3 size: 13 residues. Trimming removed 2 bases at V and 7 bases at J, with 11 bases between. Germline V lookup: CDR1 SGHVS, CDR2 FQNEAQ. The CDR3 reads CASSLYLGSGYTF. The CDR3 bases are TGTGCCAGCAGCTTATATCTGGGGAGTGGCTACACCTTC.

V and J are TRBV7-2 and TRBJ2-7, with D perhaps TRBD1 (5 bases). Trimming stripped 3 bases from V and 0 bases from J, with 9 bases between. Per germline, CDR1 SGHTA and CDR2 FQGNSA. This CDR3 is 14 amino acids long. Here the CDR3 reads CASSLTVVSYEQYF. The CDR3 DNA is TGTGCCAGCAGCTTGACAGTAGTCTCCTACGAGCAGTACTTC.

V gene TRBV7-2 combines with J gene TRBJ2-7, with 13 bases aligning to TRBD2. The CDR3 loop spans 16 amino acids. The ends lost 1 base at V and 8 bases at J; junction bases unmatched: 8. Germline V CDR1 and CDR2: SGHTA, FQGNSA. This chain's CDR3 is CASSLVVGTSGVQQYF. CDR3 coding DNA: TGTGCCAGCAGCTTAGTAGTGGGGACTAGCGGGGTACAGCAGTACTTC.

The chain links TRBV29-1 to TRBJ2-3, with 11 positions matching TRBD1. The CDR3 length is 12 residues. After removal of 6 bases from V and 7 bases from J, the junction contained 3 bases not matched to a gene. Germline lookup yields CDR1 SQVTM and CDR2 ANQGSEA. CDR3 sequence reads: CSVRTGGNTQYF. CDR3 nucleotide sequence: TGCAGCGTGAGGACAGGGGGCAATACGCAGTATTTT.

The rearrangement joins TRBV5-3 to TRBJ2-1; D perhaps matches TRBD2 (8 bases). TRBV5-3 is an ORF, and what it does is uncertain. Trimming left V 1 base short and J 7 bases short, with 30 bases between. The CDR3 runs to 20 residues. The CDR3 is CARSLSLTPGGGKVSNEQFF. DNA for the CDR3: TGTGCCAGAAGCTTGAGCTTAACCCCGGGAGGGGGCAAGGTGAGTAATGAGCAGTTCTTC.

The chain has TRBV27 and TRBJ2-1, with TRBD2 matching 8 bases. CDR1 and CDR2 (germline): MNHEY, SMNVEV (reference sequence). The ends lost 3 bases at V and 8 bases at J; junction bases unmatched: 21. The CDR3 is made up of 19 amino acids. In DNA form, the CDR3 reads TGTGCCAGCAGTTTGAAGGCGGGAGGAGGGGTATTATCTCGCGATGAGCAGTTCTTC. This encodes CASSLKAGGGVLSRDEQFF.

The sample holds one count of this clone. The V and J genes are TRBV5-4 and TRBJ2-3; TRBD2 aligns across 11 bases. The V segment lost 4 bases and the J segment 2 bases; nucleotides outside the gene matches: 6. The CDR3 totals 16 residues. Germline values: CDR1 SGHNT, CDR2 YYREEE (reference sequence). Here the CDR3 reads CASSARLAGFTDTQYF. The CDR3 DNA follows: TGTGCCAGCAGCGCTAGACTAGCGGGGTTCACAGATACGCAGTATTTT.

The chain has TRBV9 and TRBJ2-3; 15 bases are a match to TRBD2. The CDR3 is 17 amino acids. V shed 4 bases and J 6 bases; nucleotides not matched to a gene: 9. Germline-derived CDR1 and CDR2 are SGDLS and YYNGEE. The CDR3 is CASSSGTSGGPRDTQYF. The CDR3 nucleotides read TGTGCCAGCAGCTCGGGGACTAGCGGGGGGCCGAGGGATACGCAGTATTTT.

In this sample, this clone turned up once. The chain employs TRBV18 and TRBJ2-5, with TRBD2 matching over 15 bases. The CDR3 runs 17 residues. Germline V gives CDR1 KGHSH, CDR2 LQKENI. V shed 6 bases and J 0 bases; nucleotides not matched to a gene: 5. The CDR3 nucleotides are TGTGCCAGCTCCCGGGGACTAGCGGGAGGCCACCAAGAGACCCAGTACTTC. Translating gives CASSRGLAGGHQETQYF.

This clone was picked up one time. This chain connects TRBV18 to TRBJ2-2, with D tentatively TRBD1 (6 bases). V lost 6 bases and J 6 bases, leaving 14 bases between the germline ends. Germline V CDR1 and CDR2: KGHSH, LQKENI. This CDR3 is 14 amino acids long. The DNA for the CDR3 is TGTGCCAGCTCCCCCACAGGGTCTGCCGGGGAGCTGTTTTTT. Its translation: CASSPTGSAGELFF. Complete variable domain (other parts from reference TRBV18 and TRBJ2-2): NAGVMQNPRHLVRRRGQEARLRCSPMKGHSHVYWYRQLPEEGLKFMVYLQKENIIDESGMPKERFSAEFPKEGPSILRIQQVVRGDSAAYFCASSPTGSAGELFFGEGSRLTVL.

V usage is TRBV4-1 and J usage is TRBJ1-2; D unclear. CDR1 is MGHRA, CDR2 YSYEKL, per germline. The CDR3 runs 15 residues. Trimming stripped 4 bases from V and 3 bases from J, with 15 bases between. For the CDR3, the DNA is TGCGCCAGCAGCCGCCGCGAGGGAGGCGACTATGGCTACACCTTC. Translation: CASSRREGGDYGYTF.

The CDR3 DNA sequence: TGTGCCAGCAGCGCCCCCGACAGGGGAGTCTATGGCTACACCTTC. It encodes CASSAPDRGVYGYTF. The chain carries TRBV9 and TRBJ1-2; 8 nucleotides line up with TRBD1. CDR1 SGDLS and CDR2 YYNGEE come from the germline V gene. The CDR3 length is 15 residues. Germline trimming cut 3 bases from V and 4 bases from J; bases unmatched to any gene: 8.

The chain recombines TRBV5-1 with TRBJ2-3; 7 positions agree with TRBD2. V dropped 7 bases and J dropped 2; count of bases not matched to a gene: 4. There are 13 residues in the CDR3. Germline lookup yields CDR1 SGHRS and CDR2 YFSETQ. The CDR3 here is CASSSGTTDTQYF. DNA for the CDR3: TGCGCCAGCTCTAGCGGTACCACAGATACGCAGTATTTT.

The chain combines TRBV28 with TRBJ2-3; 8 nucleotides match TRBD2. The CDR3 is 13 residues long. In germline, CDR1 is MDHEN, CDR2 SYDVKM. V was pared by 7 bases and J by 3 bases, with 3 bases of the junction left unmatched. DNA for the CDR3: TGTGCCAGCATAACTAGCGGAACAGATACGCAGTATTTT. Amino acid sequence: CASITSGTDTQYF.

The chain employs TRBV15 and TRBJ2-5; 8 bases match TRBD2. The CDR3 covers 14 residues. Germline V gives CDR1 LNHNV, CDR2 YYDKDF (reference sequence). The ends lost 0 bases at V and 5 bases at J; junction bases unmatched: 2. In DNA, the CDR3 is TGTGCCACCAGCAGAGACTCGGGGGGGGAGACCCAGTACTTC. It codes for CATSRDSGGETQYF. Full variable domain (missing parts from reference TRBV15 and TRBJ2-5): DAMVIQNPRYQVTQFGKPVTLSCSQTLNHNVMYWYQQKSSQAPKLLFHYYDKDFNNEADTPDNFQSRRPNTSFCFLDIRSPGLGDTAMYLCATSRDSGGETQYFGPGTRLLVL.

The CDR3 DNA reads as TGTGCCAGCAGCCAGAACCAGCAAGAGACCCAGTACTTC. It specifies CASSQNQQETQYF. The genes are TRBV14 and TRBJ2-5; D not resolved. This CDR3 has 13 residues. Germline-derived CDR1 and CDR2 are SGHDN and FVKESK. Trimming stripped 3 bases from V and 2 bases from J, with 7 bases between.

CDR3: CASSIGSDRETQYF. The CDR3 region has the DNA TGTGCCAGTAGTATAGGGTCGGACAGAGAGACCCAGTACTTC. The chain is built from TRBV19 and TRBJ2-5; D might be TRBD1 (6 bases). The CDR3 has 14 amino acids. Trimming removed 1 base at V and 4 bases at J, with 10 bases between. CDR1 and CDR2 (germline): LNHDA, SQIVND (reference sequence). The whole variable domain, remainder taken from reference TRBV19 and TRBJ2-5, is DGGITQSPKYLFRKEGQNVTLSCEQNLNHDAMYWYRQDPGQGLRLIYYSQIVNDFQKGDIAEGYSVSREKKESFPLTVTSAQKNPTAFYLCASSIGSDRETQYFGPGTRLLVL.

The chain has TRBV5-1 and TRBJ2-7; D remains ambiguous. V was cut by 7 bases and J by 0 bases, with 5 bases left in between. This CDR3 has 11 amino acids. Germline CDR1 SGHRS, CDR2 YFSETQ. The CDR3 region has the DNA TGCGCCAGCGCGAGCTCCTACGAGCAGTACTTC. It is translated as CASASSYEQYF.

The count of this clone is one. This sequence joins TRBV7-2 and TRBJ2-1; D perhaps matches TRBD2 (6 bases). V shed 3 bases and J shed 0 bases, with 9 bases lying between them. Germline loops: CDR1 SGHTA, CDR2 FQGNSA. The CDR3 runs 15 residues. CDR3 sequence: CASSLGGVSYNEQFF. In nucleotides, the CDR3 is TGTGCCAGCAGCTTGGGGGGTGTCTCCTACAATGAGCAGTTCTTC.

The gene calls are TRBV20-1 and TRBJ1-1; D remains ambiguous. V was trimmed by 5 bases and J by 5 bases, leaving 9 bases between them. The germline V gene encodes CDR1 DFQATT and CDR2 SNEGSKA (reference sequence). CDR3 length equals 11 residues. The CDR3 region is CSARPGTEAFF. Here the CDR3 DNA reads TGCAGTGCTCGACCGGGGACTGAAGCTTTCTTT.

The table lists this clone with a count of one. The chain combines TRBV7-8 with TRBJ1-1; D gene uncertain. V shed 2 bases and J shed 1 base, with 11 bases lying between them. Germline values: CDR1 SGHVS, CDR2 FQNEAQ. The CDR3 covers 15 residues. The CDR3 spells CASSLLWQANTEAFF. The CDR3 nucleotides read TGTGCCAGCAGCTTATTGTGGCAGGCGAACACTGAAGCTTTCTTT.

The chain employs TRBV9 and TRBJ1-2, with 10 nucleotides matching TRBD1. The J segment lost 3 bases and the V segment lost 3 bases, leaving 8 bases of the junction unmatched. This CDR3 comprises 16 residues. Germline CDR1 and CDR2: SGDLS and YYNGEE. The CDR3 reads CASSAGGTGADYGYTF. CDR3 nucleotides: TGTGCCAGCAGCGCAGGAGGGACAGGGGCGGACTATGGCTACACCTTC.

This chain uses TRBV2 with TRBJ2-3, with 11 bases lining up with TRBD2. CDR3 length equals 13 residues. The V gene's germline CDR1 is SNHLY and CDR2 FYNNEI. The junction had 3 bases not matched to a gene; V was cut back by 7 bases and J by 6 bases. CDR3 in amino acids: CASKVAGGDTQYF. DNA for the CDR3: TGTGCCAGCAAGGTAGCGGGGGGGGATACGCAGTATTTT. The complete variable domain, with remaining parts taken from reference TRBV2 and TRBJ2-3, reads EPEVTQTPSHQVTQMGQEVILRCVPISNHLYFYWYRQILGQKVEFLVSFYNNEISEKSEIFDDQFSVERPDGSNFTLKIRSTKLEDSAMYFCASKVAGGDTQYFGPGTRLTVL.

V is TRBV7-3 and J is TRBJ2-2; perhaps TRBD2 as D (6 bases). The CDR3 is made up of 16 amino acids. The germline gives CDR1 SGHTA, CDR2 FQGTGA. Trimming took off 2 bases at V and 4 bases at J, with 14 bases between the two ends. The CDR3 here is CASSLGGVGGTGELFF. The CDR3 nucleotides read TGTGCCAGCAGCTTAGGCGGGGTTGGAGGCACCGGGGAGCTGTTTTTT.

This clone has a single count. This chain joins TRBV12-5 and TRBJ2-1, with 12 bases matching TRBD1. Unmatched junction bases numbered 9, after V lost 5 bases and J lost 10 bases. CDR1 is LGHNT, CDR2 FRNRAP, per germline. The CDR3 has 15 residues. CDR3 protein: CASGLSGTGGGEQFF. CDR3 bases: TGTGCTAGTGGTCTTTCCGGGACAGGGGGCGGGGAGCAGTTCTTC.

This chain connects TRBV19 to TRBJ1-1; D gene unclear. Germline CDR1 and CDR2: LNHDA and SQIVND (reference sequence). This CDR3 is 15 amino acids long. V gave up 6 bases and J gave up 1 base, with 15 bases separating them. The CDR3: CASRAGSFQNTEAFF. CDR3 DNA sequence: TGTGCCAGTAGGGCAGGATCCTTCCAGAACACTGAAGCTTTCTTT. Filled out from reference TRBV19 and TRBJ1-1, the complete variable domain reads DGGITQSPKYLFRKEGQNVTLSCEQNLNHDAMYWYRQDPGQGLRLIYYSQIVNDFQKGDIAEGYSVSREKKESFPLTVTSAQKNPTAFYLCASRAGSFQNTEAFFGQGTRLTVV.

The rearrangement uses TRBV14 and TRBJ2-1; 10 nucleotides agree with TRBD2. The V segment lost 4 bases and the J segment 8 bases; nucleotides outside the gene matches: 14. This CDR3 is 17 amino acids long. Per germline, CDR1 SGHDN and CDR2 FVKESK. The CDR3 bases are TGTGCCAGCAGCCCAGGAGTGGGACTAGCGACGGGCGATGAGCAGTTCTTC. Protein sequence: CASSPGVGLATGDEQFF.